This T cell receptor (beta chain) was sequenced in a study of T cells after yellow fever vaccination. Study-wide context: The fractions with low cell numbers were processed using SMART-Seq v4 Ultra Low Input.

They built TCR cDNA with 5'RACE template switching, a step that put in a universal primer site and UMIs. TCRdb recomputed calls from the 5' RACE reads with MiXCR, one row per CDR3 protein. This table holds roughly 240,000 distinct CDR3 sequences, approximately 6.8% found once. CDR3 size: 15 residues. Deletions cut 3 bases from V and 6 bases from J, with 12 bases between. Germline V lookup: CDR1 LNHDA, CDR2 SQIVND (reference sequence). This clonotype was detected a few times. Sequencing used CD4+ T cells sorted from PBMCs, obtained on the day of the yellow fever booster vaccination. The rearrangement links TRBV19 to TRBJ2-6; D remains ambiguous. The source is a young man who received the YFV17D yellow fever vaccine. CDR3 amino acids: CASSMNGRVANVLTF. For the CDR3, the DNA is TGTGCCAGTAGTATGAACGGTAGAGTGGCCAACGTCCTGACTTTC.